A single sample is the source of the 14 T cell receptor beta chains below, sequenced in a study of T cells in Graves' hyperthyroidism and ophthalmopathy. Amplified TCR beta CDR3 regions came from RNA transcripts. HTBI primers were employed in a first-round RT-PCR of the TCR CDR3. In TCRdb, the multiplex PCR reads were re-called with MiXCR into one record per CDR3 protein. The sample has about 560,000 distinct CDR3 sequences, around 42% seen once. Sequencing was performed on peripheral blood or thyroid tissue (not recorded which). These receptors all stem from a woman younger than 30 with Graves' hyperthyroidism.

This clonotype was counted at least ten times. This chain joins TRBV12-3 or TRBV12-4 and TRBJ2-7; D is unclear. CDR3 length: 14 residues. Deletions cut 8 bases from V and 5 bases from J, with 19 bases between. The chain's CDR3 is CASSDTLGRDEQYF. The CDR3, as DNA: TGTGCCAGCTCCGACACCCTCGGTAGGGACGAGCAGTACTTC.

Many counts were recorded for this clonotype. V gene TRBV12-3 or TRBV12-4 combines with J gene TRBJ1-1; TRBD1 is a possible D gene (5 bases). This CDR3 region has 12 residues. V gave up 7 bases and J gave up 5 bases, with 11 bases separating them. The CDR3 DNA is TGTGCCAGCAACAACCGGGGGACTGAAGCTTTCTTT. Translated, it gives CASNNRGTEAFF.

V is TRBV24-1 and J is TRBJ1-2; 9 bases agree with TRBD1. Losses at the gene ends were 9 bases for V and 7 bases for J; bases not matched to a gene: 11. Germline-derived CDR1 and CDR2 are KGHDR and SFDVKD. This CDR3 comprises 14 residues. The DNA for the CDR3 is TGTGCCACCCCTCCTAGGACAGGGGCGCTTGGCTACACCTTC. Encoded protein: CATPPRTGALGYTF.

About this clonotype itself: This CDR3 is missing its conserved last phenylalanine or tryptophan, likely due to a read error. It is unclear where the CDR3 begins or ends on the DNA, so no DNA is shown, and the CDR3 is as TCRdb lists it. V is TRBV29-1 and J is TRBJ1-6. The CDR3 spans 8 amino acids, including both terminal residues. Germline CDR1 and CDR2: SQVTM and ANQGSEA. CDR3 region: CSVEDRGR.

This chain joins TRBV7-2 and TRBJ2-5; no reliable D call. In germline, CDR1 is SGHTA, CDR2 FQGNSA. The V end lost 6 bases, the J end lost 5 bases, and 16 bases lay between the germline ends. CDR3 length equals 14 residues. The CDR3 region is CASSPSSGRETQYF. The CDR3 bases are TGTGCCAGCAGTCCGTCCTCGGGTAGGGAGACCCAGTACTTC.

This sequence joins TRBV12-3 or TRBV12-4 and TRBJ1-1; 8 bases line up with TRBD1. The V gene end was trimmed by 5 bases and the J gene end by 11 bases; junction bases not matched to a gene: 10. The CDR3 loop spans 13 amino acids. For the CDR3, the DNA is TGTGCCAGCAGTCCGGAGACAGGGGCAAGTGCTTTCTTT. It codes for CASSPETGASAFF.

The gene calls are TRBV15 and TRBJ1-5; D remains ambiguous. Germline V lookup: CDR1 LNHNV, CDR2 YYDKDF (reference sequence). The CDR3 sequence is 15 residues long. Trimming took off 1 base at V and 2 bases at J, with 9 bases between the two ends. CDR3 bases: TGTGCCACCAGCAGAGGGGCGGATGGCAATCAGCCCCAGCATTTT. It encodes CATSRGADGNQPQHF.

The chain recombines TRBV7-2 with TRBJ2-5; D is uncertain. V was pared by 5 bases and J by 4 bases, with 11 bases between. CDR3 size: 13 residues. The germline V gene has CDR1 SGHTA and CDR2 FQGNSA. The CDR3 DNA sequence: TGTGCCAGCAGCCACGGGTCGAGAGAGACCCAGTACTTC. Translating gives CASSHGSRETQYF. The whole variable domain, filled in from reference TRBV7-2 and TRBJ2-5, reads GAGVSQSPSNKVTEKGKDVELRCDPISGHTALYWYRQSLGQGLEFLIYFQGNSAPDKSGLPSDRFSAERTGGSVSTLTIQRTQQEDSAVYLCASSHGSRETQYFGPGTRLLVL.

CDR3 loop: CASSPDRATPGYTF. The CDR3 DNA is TGTGCCAGCAGCCCGGACAGGGCGACCCCTGGCTACACCTTC. The chain uses TRBV7-2 and TRBJ1-2; 8 positions match TRBD1. The V gene's germline CDR1 is SGHTA and CDR2 FQGNSA. Trimming at V came to 5 bases and at J to 7 bases, leaving 9 bases not matched to a gene. The CDR3 has 14 residues.

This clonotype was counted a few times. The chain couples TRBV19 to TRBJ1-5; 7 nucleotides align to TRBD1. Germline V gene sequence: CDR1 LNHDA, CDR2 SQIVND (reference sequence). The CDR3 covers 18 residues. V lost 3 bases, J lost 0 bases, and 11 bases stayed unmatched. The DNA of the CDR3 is TGTGCCAGTAGTATCGAAGCCGGGACAGTTTATAGCAATCAGCCCCAGCATTTT. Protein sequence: CASSIEAGTVYSNQPQHF.

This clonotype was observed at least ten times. The DNA of the CDR3 is TGTGCCACCAGTGATTTGCTAGCGGGAGATGAGACCCAGTACTTC. This gives the protein CATSDLLAGDETQYF. The chain carries TRBV24-1 and TRBJ2-5, with 10 bases identical to TRBD2. Trimming removed 0 bases from V and 5 bases from J; junction bases left unmatched: 2. This CDR3 comprises 15 residues. CDR1 is KGHDR and CDR2 is SFDVKD in the germline V gene.

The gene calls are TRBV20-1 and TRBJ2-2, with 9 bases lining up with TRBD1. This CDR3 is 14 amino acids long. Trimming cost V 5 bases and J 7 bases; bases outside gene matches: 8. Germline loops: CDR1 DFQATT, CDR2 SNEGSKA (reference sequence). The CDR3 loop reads CSARTGGSVGELFF. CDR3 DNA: TGCAGTGCTCGAACAGGGGGCTCGGTCGGGGAGCTGTTTTTT.

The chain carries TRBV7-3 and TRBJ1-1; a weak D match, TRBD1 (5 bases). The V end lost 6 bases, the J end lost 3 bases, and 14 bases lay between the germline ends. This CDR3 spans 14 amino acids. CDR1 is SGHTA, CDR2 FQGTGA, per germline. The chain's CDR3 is CASRTSGGDTEAFF. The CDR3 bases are TGTGCCAGCAGGACTAGCGGGGGGGACACTGAAGCTTTCTTT.

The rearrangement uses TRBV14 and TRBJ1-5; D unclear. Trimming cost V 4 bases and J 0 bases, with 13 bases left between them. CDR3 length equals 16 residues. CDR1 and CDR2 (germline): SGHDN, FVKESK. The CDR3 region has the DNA TGTGCCAGCAGCCCCGGTTTGGGTAATAGCAATCAGCCCCAGCATTTT. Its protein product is CASSPGLGNSNQPQHF.